This TCR beta chain was retrieved from a study of cytotoxic CD8 clonotypes in ibrutinib-treated CLL (dated by TCRdb to the early 2020s). Looking at the study overall: The cohort had ten to twelve relapsed/refractory and roughly 14 treatment-naive patients; 17 were IGHV unmutated. Response samples were taken after a median of 12 months on treatment, ranging from about 6 to 40 months. Patients were still on ibrutinib when every remission and progressive disease sample was collected. Partial responses were observed in about 25 patients and complete responses in 2; after a median follow-up of 68 months, remission was maintained in 14 patients and progression was observed in approximately 12. On average, each sample yielded 255,043 productive templates and 80,000 to 95,000 productive rearrangements. Cryopreserved peripheral blood mononuclear cells were collected before treatment, at response, and at either disease progression or sustained remission. Of the 90 or so participants in the trial, roughly 26 had longitudinal samples available. Overall study results and their limits: Sustained-remission and progressing patients did not have matched sampling times, and lymph node repertoires were not examined. Public clonotypes were rare and either contracted or stayed stable during treatment, and the rise in clonality at ibrutinib response reflected the expansion of private clonotypes. Baseline clonality exceeded that of age-matched healthy donors and correlated strongly with circulating CD8+ T-cell counts. Clonality increased at ibrutinib response, stayed stable in sustained remission, and fell back toward baseline at progression.

The goal of deep resolution MiSeq sequencing was a depth between 1 in 1 million and 1 in 200,000 T cells, and coverage averaged 10x per clonotype. The immunoSEQ hsTCRB Kit was used to generate TCR beta libraries. The study's processing was this. Data were analyzed with ImmunoSEQ Data Assistant and ImmunoSEQ Analyzer, with V, D and J genes assigned per IMGT definitions. Clonality, with values ranging from 0 to 1, was calculated as one minus the normalized Shannon entropy of productive rearrangement frequencies. Public clonotype analysis was restricted to overrepresented clonotypes comprising at least 0.05% of each patient's repertoire. About a dozen repertoires from age-matched healthy donors, obtained from immuneACCESS, served as clonality controls. Sourced from immuneACCESS, this table was stored by TCRdb with only in-frame sequences that have V and J called. A share of the clones is absent; for the studies checked, an unresolved V gene accounts for under half, and the remainder has no known explanation. For V, J and clone size, that table is used; D and trimming come from the DNA. The sample records about 200,000 clones, 60% to 80% of which are singletons. The ten largest make up roughly 5.9% of the sample.

The CDR3 covers 18 residues, taking in both the cysteine and the phenylalanine. Only the CDR3 DNA is retained, 54 bases long and in frame from the first base. CDR1 is given as SGDLS and CDR2 as YYNGEE, both from the germline V gene. V lost 2 bases and J lost 0 bases; the stretch between them is 21 bases long. Concerning this clone: Its antigen has not been determined. No clone much larger than this one lies a single base away; base qualities are absent.

What the time point label conveys for this sample: approximately 11 months on ibrutinib. For TCR beta library preparation, roughly 2 micrograms of genomic DNA was extracted from cryopreserved PBMCs. Longitudinal blood samples from CLL patients on ibrutinib monotherapy were analyzed using high-throughput TCR beta sequencing. Patients were enrolled in a phase 2 open-label single-center ibrutinib monotherapy trial. This sequence originates from a human donor with chronic lymphocytic leukemia. The sequencing used PBMCs, collected after 12 months of ibrutinib treatment. The rearranged segments are TRBV9 and TRBJ2-7; TRBD2 could be the D gene, as 5 bases match. The CDR3: CASSVPFEGPRNSYEQYF. The DNA is TGTGCCAGCAGCGTCCCTTTTGAGGGCCCTCGTAACTCCTACGAGCAGTACTTC.